Below, 15 T cell receptor beta chains from the same sample are listed, as sequenced in a study of monozygotic twins with inflammatory bowel disease. TCRdb processed the 5' RACE reads again and assigns one entry to each CDR3 protein, with no DNA. Its listing shows 310,000 or so distinct CDR3 sequences. The specimen was blood. All receptors derive from a human donor with ulcerative colitis or Crohn's disease, or a healthy co-twin of an affected twin (not recorded which).

The chain joins TRBV29-1 to TRBJ2-5. Germline values: CDR1 SQVTM, CDR2 ANQGSEA. The length of the CDR3 is 12 residues. CDR3 protein: CSAKTAQETQYF.

The gene calls are TRBV12-3 or TRBV12-4 and TRBJ2-7; TCRdb returns TRBD1, unconfirmable since there is no DNA. The CDR3 contains 12 residues. This chain's CDR3 is CASSFWGTEQYF.

CDR3 protein: CASSLGAYQETQYF. The chain recombines TRBV5-6 with TRBJ2-5. The V gene's germline CDR1 is SGHDT and CDR2 YYEEEE. The CDR3 runs 14 residues.

CDR3 amino acids: CASSLLGFRTGELFF. V is TRBV7-2 and J is TRBJ2-2. Germline V gives CDR1 SGHTA, CDR2 FQGNSA. The CDR3 is 15 residues long.

The CDR3 sequence: CSVDQGAARNEQFF. This chain connects TRBV29-1 to TRBJ2-1; TCRdb's D call, TRBD1, is unchecked because there is no DNA. CDR3 length equals 14 residues. CDR1 SQVTM and CDR2 ANQGSEA come from the germline V gene.

This chain uses TRBV6-1 with TRBJ1-6. Germline CDR1 and CDR2: MNHNS and SASEGT. The length of the CDR3 is 13 residues. CDR3 loop: CASRDKFTSPLHF.

V gene TRBV20-1 combines with J gene TRBJ2-3; no DNA is available, so the TRBD2 call from TCRdb remains unchecked. The germline CDR1 and CDR2 sequences are DFQATT and SNEGSKA (reference sequence). This CDR3 region has 12 residues. The CDR3 spells CSGVAGGDTQYF.

CDR3 in amino acids: CATSRDGVPETQYF. The chain employs TRBV15 and TRBJ2-5. The CDR3 length is 14 residues. Germline CDR1 LNHNV, CDR2 YYDKDF (reference sequence).

The chain links TRBV20-1 to TRBJ2-5; absent DNA, TCRdb's TRBD1 call cannot be checked. Germline V gene sequence: CDR1 DFQATT, CDR2 SNEGSKA (reference sequence). This CDR3 region has 11 residues. CDR3 residues: CSGTRRETQYF.

This chain joins TRBV7-9 and TRBJ1-3; TCRdb's D call of TRBD1 is untestable without DNA. The CDR3 consists of 14 residues. Germline CDR1 is SEHNR and CDR2 is FQNEAQ (reference sequence). The CDR3 is CASSPSGAENTIYF.

The chain combines TRBV7-2 with TRBJ1-5; the D call from TCRdb, TRBD1, cannot be confirmed without DNA. Germline lookup yields CDR1 SGHTA and CDR2 FQGNSA. The CDR3 length is 17 residues. The CDR3 here is CASSPGGQGARNQPQHF.

J is TRBJ2-5 and V is TRBV20-1; TCRdb outputs TRBD2, but without DNA this stays unchecked. This CDR3 is built from 14 residues. Looked up from germline, CDR1 is DFQATT and CDR2 is SNEGSKA (reference sequence). CDR3 amino acids: CSAKRLAGQETQYF.

The rearrangement uses TRBV21-1 and TRBJ2-7. TRBV21-1 is a pseudogene locus. The CDR3 consists of 14 residues. CDR3 sequence reads: CASSKTSSSYEQYF.

This chain joins TRBV5-5 and TRBJ1-5; TCRdb's D call of TRBD1 is untestable without DNA. CDR3 length equals 15 residues. From germline, CDR1 is SGHKS and CDR2 YYEKEE (reference sequence). The CDR3 protein is CASSVWTGYNQPQHF.

The rearrangement uses TRBV5-4 and TRBJ2-3; with no DNA, the TCRdb D assignment of TRBD2 cannot be verified. The CDR3 has 17 amino acids. Germline CDR1 reads SGHNT; CDR2 reads YYREEE (reference sequence). CDR3 loop: CASSLPSGRAGRNTQYF.